This TCR beta chain was identified in a study of shared clonotypes between healthy human individuals. Study overall: With ages of 18 to 49, the donors were two women and three men.

Using immunoSEQ multiplex PCR, the repertoire was profiled, and TCRdb retains in-frame clones only, with some absent. Of about a million clones detected, approximately 80% appear once; the ten largest clones hold roughly 0.82%. V lost 5 bases to trimming and J lost 0 bases; unmatched junction nucleotides: 7. CDR1 and CDR2 (germline): LNHDA, SQIVND (reference sequence). The CDR3 covers 16 residues. The sequenced material came from memory CD4+ T cells from PBMCs. As for subset: CD45RA-negative fraction. This TCR was recovered from a man between 18 and 29 years old in good health. Some clones in this sample may be carry-over from other donors' samples. The chain links TRBV19 to TRBJ2-7; 10 bases are shared with TRBD1. The chain's CDR3 is CASSPLDRGSSYEQYF. For the CDR3, the DNA is TGTGCCAGTAGTCCGCTGGACAGGGGGAGCTCCTACGAGCAGTACTTC.